The clone carrying this TCR beta chain has only one observation. This specimen belongs to a study of blood T cell repertoires in COVID-19. Data came from immunoSEQ multiplex PCR; TCRdb stores just in-frame clones and leaves some out. The table has 210,000 or so clones, over 80% seen once. Trimming pared 6 bases from V and 4 bases from J, leaving 13 bases between. The CDR3 covers 13 residues. The germline V gene has CDR1 MNHEY and CDR2 SVGEGT. Seattle patients were enrolled during active infection and followed longitudinally. V gene TRBV6-2 or TRBV6-3 combines with J gene TRBJ2-7, with a weak D call TRBD1 (6 bases). What was sequenced was peripheral blood. The sequence came from a man aged 25 to 45 with COVID-19, enrolled during active disease. The CDR3 is CASSLPGAYEQYF. CDR3 in DNA: TGTGCCAGCAGCCTCCCAGGGGCTTACGAGCAGTACTTC.